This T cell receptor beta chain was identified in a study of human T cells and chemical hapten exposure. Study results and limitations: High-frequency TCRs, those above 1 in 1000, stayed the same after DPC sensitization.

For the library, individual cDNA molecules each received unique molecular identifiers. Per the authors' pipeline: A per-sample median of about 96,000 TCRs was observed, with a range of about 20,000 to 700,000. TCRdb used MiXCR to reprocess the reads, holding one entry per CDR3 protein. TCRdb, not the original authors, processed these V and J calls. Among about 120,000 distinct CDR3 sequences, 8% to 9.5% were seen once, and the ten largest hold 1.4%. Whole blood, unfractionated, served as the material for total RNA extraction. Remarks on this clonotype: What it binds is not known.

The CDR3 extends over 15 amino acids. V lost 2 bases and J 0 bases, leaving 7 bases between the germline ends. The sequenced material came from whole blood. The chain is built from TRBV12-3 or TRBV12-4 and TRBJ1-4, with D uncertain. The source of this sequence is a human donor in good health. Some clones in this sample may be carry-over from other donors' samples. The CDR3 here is CASSLLAATNEKLFF. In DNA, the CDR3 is TGTGCCAGCAGTTTATTAGCCGCAACTAATGAAAAACTGTTTTTT.